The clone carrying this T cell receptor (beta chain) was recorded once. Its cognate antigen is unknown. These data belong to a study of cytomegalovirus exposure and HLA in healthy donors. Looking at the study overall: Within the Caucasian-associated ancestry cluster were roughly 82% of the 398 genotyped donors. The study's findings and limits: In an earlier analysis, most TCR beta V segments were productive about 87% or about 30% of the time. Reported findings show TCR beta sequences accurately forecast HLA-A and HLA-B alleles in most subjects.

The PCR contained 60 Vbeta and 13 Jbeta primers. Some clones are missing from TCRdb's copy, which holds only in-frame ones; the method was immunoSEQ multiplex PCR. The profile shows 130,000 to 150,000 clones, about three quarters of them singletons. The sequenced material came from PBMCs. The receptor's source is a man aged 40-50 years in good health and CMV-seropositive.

The CDR3 is CASSVITESEYTF. DNA for the CDR3: TGTGCCAGCAGCGTAATAACGGAGTCGGAGTACACCTTC. The genes are TRBV9 and TRBJ1-2; D ambiguous. The germline gives CDR1 SGDLS, CDR2 YYNGEE. CDR3 length: 13 amino acids. Trimming pared 1 base from V and 11 bases from J, leaving 15 bases between.